The 13 T cell receptor beta chains reported below all come from one sample, sequenced in a study of blood T cell repertoires in COVID-19. The method was immunoSEQ multiplex PCR; TCRdb's version includes in-frame clones alone and lacks a portion of them. The sample lists about 430,000 clones, 75% to 90% occurring once. The sample was PBMCs or T cells enriched from blood (not recorded which). The receptors stem from a man aged 25-40 years who had recovered from COVID-19.

J is TRBJ1-5 and V is TRBV2; D possibly corresponds to TRBD1 (6 bases). Germline lookup yields CDR1 SNHLY and CDR2 FYNNEI. V was shortened by 6 bases and J by 0 bases, with 15 bases between the two germline ends. This CDR3 region has 16 residues. CDR3 amino acids: CASRGAAANSNQPQHF. The CDR3 DNA sequence: TGTGCCAGCAGGGGGGCCGCAGCCAATAGCAATCAGCCCCAGCATTTT.

DNA of the CDR3: TGTGCCAGCAGCCCCCCGGGACTAGCCGGCTCCTACAATGAGCAGTTCTTC. As protein: CASSPPGLAGSYNEQFF. J is TRBJ2-1 and V is TRBV7-2, with 9 bases identical to TRBD2. The trim removed 5 bases at V and 0 bases at J, leaving 8 bases unmatched. The germline V gene has CDR1 SGHTA and CDR2 FQGNSA. This CDR3 is built from 17 residues.

The rearrangement links TRBV3-1 (or the pseudogene TRBV3-2) to TRBJ2-5; 7 bases fit TRBD1. CDR3 length equals 13 residues. CDR1 and CDR2 from the germline V gene are LGHDT and YNNKEL (reference sequence). V was pared by 6 bases and J by 2 bases, with 3 bases of the junction left unmatched. The CDR3 is CASRPGQQETQYF. Here the CDR3 DNA reads TGTGCCAGCAGGCCGGGACAGCAAGAGACCCAGTACTTC.

The rearrangement links TRBV28 to TRBJ2-3; 7 nucleotides align to TRBD2. V lost 3 bases, J lost 0 bases, and 6 bases stayed unmatched. Germline assignment: CDR1 MDHEN and CDR2 SYDVKM. CDR3 length equals 16 residues. The CDR3: CASSFGGRASTDTQYF. The CDR3 region has the DNA TGTGCCAGCAGTTTCGGGGGGAGGGCGAGCACAGATACGCAGTATTTT.

This chain joins TRBV28 and TRBJ1-5; 8 bases match TRBD1. Looked up from germline, CDR1 is MDHEN and CDR2 is SYDVKM. Trimming at V came to 5 bases and at J to 6 bases, leaving 9 bases not matched to a gene. The CDR3 sequence is 15 residues long. The CDR3 here is CASSPRTGSSQPQHF. The DNA for the CDR3 is TGTGCCAGCAGTCCCAGGACAGGGTCCTCTCAGCCCCAGCATTTT.

The chain carries TRBV19 and TRBJ2-3, with 11 bases fitting TRBD2. The CDR3 has 15 residues. The germline V gene has CDR1 LNHDA and CDR2 SQIVND (reference sequence). The J segment lost 7 bases and the V segment lost 3 bases, leaving 6 bases of the junction unmatched. CDR3 region: CASSISLAGGNTQYF. The CDR3 region has the DNA TGTGCCAGTAGTATCAGCCTAGCGGGAGGAAATACGCAGTATTTT.

The chain carries TRBV7-9 and TRBJ2-2, with 7 nucleotides matching TRBD1. CDR3 size: 19 residues. After removal of 2 bases from V and 4 bases from J, the junction contained 16 bases not matched to a gene. Germline V gene lookup returns CDR1 SEHNR and CDR2 FQNEAQ (reference sequence). The CDR3 sequence: CASSLFRGGIQSGTGELFF. The CDR3 region has the DNA TGTGCCAGCAGCTTATTTCGAGGGGGCATCCAAAGCGGCACCGGGGAGCTGTTTTTT.

V gene TRBV6-5 combines with J gene TRBJ2-3, with D perhaps matching TRBD2 (5 bases). Trimming cost V 2 bases and J 9 bases, with 12 bases left between them. CDR3 length: 13 amino acids. The germline gives CDR1 MNHEY, CDR2 SVGAGI. CDR3 nucleotides: TGTGCCAGCAGTTACGCGGGCGCTGAAACGCAGTATTTT. This translates into CASSYAGAETQYF.

About this clone: One end of the junction varies from germline; a read error may be responsible. This sequence joins TRBV7-7 and TRBJ2-1; 7 bases line up with TRBD2. The CDR3 is 17 residues long. Germline CDR1 is SSHAT and CDR2 is FNYEAQ (reference sequence). The chain's CDR3 is CASSQRAGTSSFNEQFF. The CDR3 bases are TGTGCTAGCAGCCAAAGAGCGGGGACGAGCTCCTTCAATGAGCAGTTCTTC.

The chain combines TRBV28 with TRBJ1-6, with D maybe TRBD1 (5 bases). The CDR3 extends over 11 amino acids. CDR1 MDHEN and CDR2 SYDVKM come from the germline V gene. V lost 7 bases and J 16 bases, leaving 14 bases between the germline ends. The CDR3 loop reads CASTLGQVLHF. In DNA form, the CDR3 reads TGTGCCAGCACCTTGGGGCAGGTACTCCACTTT.

This clone showed up just once. The chain uses TRBV7-9 and TRBJ1-2, with 7 nucleotides matching TRBD1. Germline V gives CDR1 SEHNR, CDR2 FQNEAQ (reference sequence). This CDR3 is 15 amino acids long. Germline trimming cut 5 bases from V and 4 bases from J; bases unmatched to any gene: 10. CDR3 in amino acids: CASSGHRDSAYGYTF. The CDR3, as DNA: TGTGCCAGCAGCGGACACCGGGACAGCGCCTATGGCTACACCTTC. The whole variable domain, remainder taken from reference TRBV7-9 and TRBJ1-2, is DTGVSQNPRHKITKRGQNVTFRCDPISEHNRLYWYRQTLGQGPEFLTYFQNEAQLEKSRLLSDRFSAERPKGSFSTLEIQRTEQGDSAMYLCASSGHRDSAYGYTFGSGTRLTVV.

The chain employs TRBV11-2 and TRBJ2-5; D is uncertain. This CDR3 comprises 14 residues. The germline gives CDR1 SGHAT, CDR2 FQNNGV. Trimming stripped 4 bases from V and 0 bases from J, with 9 bases between. The CDR3 DNA is TGTGCCAGCAGCTCTTACAGAAACCAAGAGACCCAGTACTTC. This sequence encodes CASSSYRNQETQYF. Together with reference TRBV11-2 and TRBJ2-5, the CDR3 gives the full variable domain: EAGVAQSPRYKIIEKRQSVAFWCNPISGHATLYWYQQILGQGPKLLIQFQNNGVVDDSQLPKDRFSAERLKGVDSTLKIQPAKLEDSAVYLCASSSYRNQETQYFGPGTRLLVL.

Points on this clone: The sample holds other DNA sequences that translate to the same CDR3. The genes are TRBV3-1 (or the pseudogene TRBV3-2) and TRBJ2-1; D may be TRBD1 (5 bases). V shed 0 bases and J shed 4 bases, with 7 bases lying between them. Germline lookup yields CDR1 LGHDT and CDR2 YNNKEL (reference sequence). This CDR3 comprises 14 residues. CDR3 residues: CASSQDGAYNEQFF. In DNA, the CDR3 is TGTGCCAGCAGCCAAGATGGGGCGTACAATGAGCAGTTCTTC.